This TCR beta chain was found in a study of OX40 agonist ivuxolimab in advanced cancers. Context from the whole study: Ivuxolimab, which targeted the costimulatory receptor OX40 (CD134), was an agonistic, fully human IgG2 monoclonal antibody. Among the 50 to 55 dose-escalation patients, 19 had hepatocellular carcinoma, approximately 15 melanoma, 9 renal cell carcinoma and 9 head and neck cancer. Prior anti-PD-1, anti-PD-L1 or anti-CTLA-4 therapy was permitted, and checkpoint inhibitors had been received by under 50% of dose-escalation patients. The paper reports the monotherapy dose-escalation portion (N of about 47 patients) of the phase I ivuxolimab trial. Partial responses occurred in three dose-escalation patients: two with cutaneous melanoma and one with hepatocellular carcinoma. Intravenous ivuxolimab was administered to patients every 2 weeks at six dose levels: 0.01, 0.1, 0.3, 1.5, 3 and 10 mg/kg. In the dose-escalation cohort, 82.7% of patients were male, and the mean age was approximately 64 years, with a range of 23 to 79. Peripheral TCRbeta sequencing aimed to test whether ivuxolimab altered TCR sequence diversity and caused clonal T-cell expansion.

Worth noting for this clone: Its antigen is currently not known. It has no much larger one-base neighbor in the sample; base qualities were not kept.

Genomic DNA was extracted from sorted cells for sequencing of the TCRbeta CDR3 region. The immunoSEQ Assay was used for sequencing of TCRbeta CDR3 regions. What TCRdb holds here is the immuneACCESS table cut down to in-frame rearrangements. Part of the clones is not present; checked against another copy, under half of the missing clones reflect an unresolved V gene, and the others are unexplained. This sample comprises about 70,000 clones, about 82% of them detected only once. The ten most abundant clones make up about 6.9% of the sample. Results the study describes overall, beyond this receptor: In the 0.1-3.0 mg/kg groups, partial responders had among the lowest normalized peripheral clonal expansion, particularly in CD8+ T cells. After ivuxolimab, expanded clones were on average more numerous among CD8+ T cells than among CD4+ T cells. At doses of 0.1 to 3.0 mg/kg, clonal expansion of both CD4+ and CD8+ T cells in blood was seen between baseline and week 6. Low levels of normalized T-cell clonal expansion were also seen in some patients who did not respond. Which antigens the clonally expanded peripheral T cells were specific for was not determined.

The CDR3 spans 18 residues, from the cysteine through the phenylalanine. CDR3 DNA only is kept here, 54 bases in frame from base 1. Taken from the germline V gene, the CDR1 and CDR2 loops are SGHTA and FQGNSA. V lost 0 bases and J lost 6 bases; the stretch between them is 20 bases long. The trial excluded patients who had a history of autoimmune disease or who were on systemic immunosuppression. Peripheral blood for TCR sequencing was collected from all dose cohorts at baseline, on cycle 4 day 1, and on cycle 7 day 1. Samples came from an open-label, multicenter, first-in-human phase I dose-escalation trial of ivuxolimab. Adults with locally advanced or metastatic melanoma, renal cell, hepatocellular, or head and neck squamous cell carcinoma were enrolled in the trial. Before TCR sequencing, CD4+ T cells and CD8+ T cells were sorted from peripheral blood as separate populations.

The material sequenced was CD4+ or CD8+ T cells sorted from blood, taken in a trial of the OX40 agonist ivuxolimab. Recombination joined TRBV7-2 with TRBJ2-2, with TRBD2 perhaps the D gene, on 6 matching bases. This receptor was identified in an adult with an advanced solid tumor such as melanoma, head and neck, liver or kidney cancer. The CDR3 corresponds to CASSLALNRGGGAGELFF. The nucleotides are TGTGCCAGCAGCTTAGCCCTGAACAGAGGAGGAGGGGCCGGGGAGCTGTTTTTT.